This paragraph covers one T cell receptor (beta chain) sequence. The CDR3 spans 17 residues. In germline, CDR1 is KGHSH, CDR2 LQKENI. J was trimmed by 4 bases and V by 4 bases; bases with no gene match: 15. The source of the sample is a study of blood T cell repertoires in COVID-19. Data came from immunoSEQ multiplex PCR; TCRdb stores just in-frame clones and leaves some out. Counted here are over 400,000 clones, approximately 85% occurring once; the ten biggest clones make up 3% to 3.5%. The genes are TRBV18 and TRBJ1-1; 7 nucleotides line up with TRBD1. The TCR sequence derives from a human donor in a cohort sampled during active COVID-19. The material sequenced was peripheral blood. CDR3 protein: CASSLIPSGGLSTEAFF. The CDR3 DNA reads TGTGCCAGCTCACTAATCCCCTCAGGGGGGCTCAGCACTGAAGCTTTCTTT.